What follows are 5 T cell receptor beta chains derived from one specimen sequenced in a study of T-cell reconstitution after alpha-beta-depleted transplantation in children. TCRbeta library preparation incorporated unique molecular identifiers. Each CDR3 protein is one row after TCRdb ran MiXCR on the PCR reads. The sample has over 200,000 distinct CDR3 sequences, approximately 10% seen once. Sequencing used PBMCs, obtained before TCRalphabeta/CD19-depleted stem cell transplant. The source of these receptors is a child under two years old with acute myeloid leukemia, due to receive a stem cell transplant.

This clonotype was picked up a small number of times. V usage is TRBV7-2 and J usage is TRBJ1-6; possibly TRBD1 for D (5 bases). Trimming took off 5 bases at V and 6 bases at J, with 20 bases between the two ends. This CDR3 comprises 17 residues. The germline V gene encodes CDR1 SGHTA and CDR2 FQGNSA. As DNA, the CDR3 is TGTGCCAGCAGCACCCACCGCCCTGGGACGGGTAATTCACCCCTCCACTTT. Amino acid sequence: CASSTHRPGTGNSPLHF.

This clonotype appeared many times. The V and J genes are TRBV25-1 and TRBJ2-5, with unresolved D. Per germline, CDR1 MGHDK and CDR2 SYGVNS. V lost 2 bases and J lost 5, with 15 bases in between. The CDR3 has 15 residues. The DNA of the CDR3 is TGTGCCAGCAGTGAACCCACGGACCCCAGGGAGACCCAGTACTTC. This sequence encodes CASSEPTDPRETQYF.

The table lists this clonotype with many counts. The chain combines TRBV7-3 with TRBJ2-3, with TRBD2 matching 7 bases. The CDR3 is 15 residues long. The V segment lost 1 base and the J segment 6 bases; nucleotides outside the gene matches: 7. CDR1 is SGHTA and CDR2 is FQGTGA in the germline V gene. The CDR3 here is CASSLRGGGWDTQYF. The CDR3 region has the DNA TGTGCCAGCAGCTTAAGGGGGGGAGGCTGGGATACGCAGTATTTT.

This clonotype was recorded at least ten times. The chain is built from TRBV5-6 and TRBJ2-5; 7 nucleotides agree with TRBD1. Germline CDR1 and CDR2: SGHDT and YYEEEE. The CDR3 is 14 residues long. J gave up 4 bases and V 4 bases, and 7 bases lay outside the gene matches. The CDR3 nucleotides read TGTGCCAGCAGCGAAACCGGGACAGCAGAGACCCAGTACTTC. It specifies CASSETGTAETQYF.

This clonotype was observed at least ten times. J is TRBJ1-5 and V is TRBV7-9; 7 bases are a match to TRBD1. Germline trimming cut 3 bases from V and 3 bases from J; bases unmatched to any gene: 2. The CDR3 runs to 14 residues. From germline, CDR1 is SEHNR and CDR2 FQNEAQ (reference sequence). For the CDR3, the DNA is TGTGCCAGCAGCTTTGGGACAGTCAATCAGCCCCAGCATTTT. Protein: CASSFGTVNQPQHF. The variable domain in full, completed from reference TRBV7-9 and TRBJ1-5, reads DTGVSQNPRHKITKRGQNVTFRCDPISEHNRLYWYRQTLGQGPEFLTYFQNEAQLEKSRLLSDRFSAERPKGSFSTLEIQRTEQGDSAMYLCASSFGTVNQPQHFGDGTRLSIL.